The subject of this entry is one T cell receptor beta chain. Produced via immunoSEQ multiplex PCR; TCRdb's table is partial and in-frame only. In the table there are some 97,000 clones, around 81% of which are singletons. These data are taken from a study of blood T cell repertoires in COVID-19. Study summary: Samples taken during acute and convalescent COVID-19 were collected in the United States, Italy and Spain. Sources were T cells, B-cell-depleted T cells, or PBMCs; the material itself was cDNA or gDNA.

Trimming stripped 0 bases from V and 0 bases from J, with 13 bases between. CDR3 size: 18 residues. The V gene's germline CDR1 is SGHRS and CDR2 YFSETQ. The TCR sequence derives from a man aged 45-65 years with active or convalescent COVID-19. This chain joins TRBV5-1 and TRBJ2-6; no definite D call. The material sequenced was peripheral blood. CDR3 protein: CASSLVYARSSGANVLTF. CDR3 nucleotide sequence: TGCGCCAGCAGCTTGGTATACGCCCGTAGCTCTGGGGCCAACGTCCTGACTTTC.